These 8 T cell receptor beta chains were sequenced from one sample in a study of control samples from healthy donors and cancer patients. Some clones are missing from TCRdb's copy, which holds only in-frame ones; the method was immunoSEQ multiplex PCR. This table holds about 140,000 clones, 75% to 95% found once. The sample taken for sequencing was blood. The receptors shown here come from a man aged 25-45 years in good health.

This chain joins TRBV5-5 and TRBJ2-3, with a tentative D call TRBD1 (6 bases). Trimming stripped 2 bases from V and 2 bases from J, with 9 bases between. This CDR3 comprises 14 residues. CDR1 is SGHKS and CDR2 is YYEKEE in the germline V gene (reference sequence). The CDR3 reads CASSLQGTTDTQYF. CDR3 coding DNA: TGTGCCAGCAGCTTACAGGGAACCACAGATACGCAGTATTTT.

The chain employs TRBV11-2 and TRBJ2-7; D not certain. Germline V CDR1 and CDR2: SGHAT, FQNNGV. Trimming cost V 8 bases and J 6 bases, with 17 bases left between them. This CDR3 is 13 amino acids long. The CDR3, as DNA: TGTGCCAGCTCAACTCCCTTTATAGGCGAGCAGTACTTC. As protein: CASSTPFIGEQYF.

The chain has TRBV6-5 and TRBJ2-1; D remains ambiguous. CDR1 MNHEY and CDR2 SVGAGI come from the germline V gene. The CDR3 is 14 residues long. V dropped 0 bases and J dropped 6 bases, with 9 bases sitting between them. The CDR3 nucleotides are TGTGCCAGCAGTTACTCCCCTATAGGCAATGAGCAGTTCTTC. Residues: CASSYSPIGNEQFF.

The V call is TRBV29-1, the J call TRBJ1-2, with 8 bases identical to TRBD1. The CDR3 sequence is 11 residues long. With V trimmed by 8 bases and J by 8 bases, 7 bases remained unmatched. From germline, CDR1 is SQVTM and CDR2 ANQGSEA. The chain's CDR3 is CSLDRGGGYTF. As DNA, the CDR3 is TGCAGCCTCGACAGGGGAGGGGGCTACACCTTC.

The chain combines TRBV28 with TRBJ1-5; D is unresolved. The CDR3 runs to 15 residues. Trimming removed 7 bases at V and 2 bases at J, with 15 bases between. Germline V CDR1 and CDR2: MDHEN, SYDVKM. CDR3 region: CASKLVPVGNQPQHF. CDR3 coding DNA: TGTGCCAGCAAATTAGTGCCAGTGGGCAATCAGCCCCAGCATTTT.

The rearrangement uses TRBV9 and TRBJ2-6; D possibly corresponds to TRBD1 (6 bases). The ends were cut back, 2 bases at V and 1 base at J, with 16 bases in the middle. CDR3 length equals 18 residues. Germline V gene data show CDR1 as SGDLS and CDR2 as YYNGEE. CDR3 loop: CASSVGTRVTSGANVLTF. DNA of the CDR3: TGTGCCAGCAGCGTGGGGACAAGGGTAACTTCTGGGGCCAACGTCCTGACTTTC.

The chain joins TRBV28 to TRBJ1-1; 9 bases agree with TRBD1. This CDR3 comprises 16 residues. With 5 bases clipped from V and 5 bases from J, the junction kept 12 bases outside the gene matches. In germline, CDR1 is MDHEN, CDR2 SYDVKM. The CDR3 loop reads CASSIGTGNVQTEAFF. CDR3 DNA: TGTGCCAGCAGTATCGGGACAGGGAATGTGCAAACTGAAGCTTTCTTT.

This clone was detected once. The J gene is TRBJ1-3, the V gene TRBV7-3; D not resolved. The CDR3 runs to 15 residues. Trimming cost V 6 bases and J 0 bases, with 12 bases left between them. In germline, CDR1 is SGHTA, CDR2 FQGTGA. In DNA form, the CDR3 reads TGTGCCAGCAGATTTCTCACGTACTCTGGAAACACCATATATTTT. It translates to CASRFLTYSGNTIYF.